This T cell receptor beta chain derives from a study of blood T cell repertoires in COVID-19. The data were produced by immunoSEQ multiplex PCR, yet TCRdb's version contains in-frame clones alone and is incomplete. This sample yields hundreds of thousands of clones, of which 75% to 90% are seen a single time; under 20% belongs to the top ten. J lost 5 bases, V lost 2 bases, and 2 bases had no gene match. The CDR3 runs to 13 residues. CDR1 is GTSNPN and CDR2 is SVGIG in the germline V gene (reference sequence). The chain links TRBV30 to TRBJ2-1; TRBD2 aligns across 8 bases. The clonotype was recovered from a man aged 40-49 years who had recovered from COVID-19. Input material: PBMCs or T cells enriched from blood (not recorded which). In nucleotides, the CDR3 is TGTGCCTGGAGTTCGGGACTAGACAATGAGCAGTTCTTC. Amino acid sequence: CAWSSGLDNEQFF.